Listed below are T cell receptor beta chains from one sample, sequenced in a study of shared clonotypes between healthy human individuals. Profiled with immunoSEQ multiplex PCR; TCRdb holds only in-frame clones, not every one. This table has around 2,000,000 clones, approximately 94% appearing once. The sample was naive CD8+ T cells sorted from blood. The source of these receptors is a man aged 18 to 35 in good health. Both conserved end residues are trimmed from each CDR3. Fields, in order: J gene, V gene, CDR3 protein.

j_call: TRBJ2-5
v_call: TRBV7-9
cdr3_aa: ASSLSTGQETQY

j_call: TRBJ1-1
v_call: TRBV4-2
cdr3_aa: ASSQDQGENTEAF

j_call: TRBJ2-1
v_call: TRBV5-5
cdr3_aa: ASTSTPGNEQF

j_call: TRBJ2-7
v_call: TRBV28
cdr3_aa: ASTPSGGEYEQY

j_call: TRBJ2-6
v_call: TRBV27
cdr3_aa: ASSRTGATGANVLT

j_call: TRBJ2-7
v_call: TRBV5-6
cdr3_aa: ASSDPAEEQY

j_call: TRBJ1-4
v_call: TRBV11-2
cdr3_aa: ASSLELALNEKLF

j_call: TRBJ1-1
v_call: TRBV29-1
cdr3_aa: SVQQGEAF

j_call: TRBJ2-2
v_call: TRBV19
cdr3_aa: ASSTPAFGELF

j_call: TRBJ1-3
v_call: TRBV7-9
cdr3_aa: ASLAFSGNTIY

j_call: TRBJ1-5
v_call: TRBV6-4
cdr3_aa: ASRMDRGHDQPQH

j_call: TRBJ2-1
v_call: TRBV5-6
cdr3_aa: ASSLVMLGEQF

j_call: TRBJ2-5
v_call: TRBV11-2
cdr3_aa: ASSPRDSGAQETQY

j_call: TRBJ1-5
v_call: TRBV14
cdr3_aa: ASSQGQARGENNQPQH

j_call: TRBJ1-5
v_call: TRBV9
cdr3_aa: ASSPGAGAGQPQH

j_call: TRBJ1-1
v_call: TRBV10-3
cdr3_aa: AISEDRGGTEAF

j_call: TRBJ2-7
v_call: TRBV5-6
cdr3_aa: ASSLDYSHEQY

j_call: TRBJ1-1
v_call: TRBV6-1
cdr3_aa: ASSERQGMNTEAF

j_call: TRBJ1-5
v_call: TRBV27
cdr3_aa: ASSLIQGGQPQH

j_call: TRBJ2-7
v_call: TRBV6-5
cdr3_aa: ASSYQDSYEQY

j_call: TRBJ2-7
v_call: TRBV6-5
cdr3_aa: ASTLGTGSSYEQY

j_call: TRBJ2-7
v_call: TRBV5-1
cdr3_aa: ASSIDASYEQY

j_call: TRBJ2-7
v_call: TRBV6-5
cdr3_aa: ASSYFSGSYEQY

j_call: TRBJ2-4
v_call: TRBV2
cdr3_aa: ASSDGQGAHVGY

j_call: TRBJ1-2
v_call: TRBV29-1
cdr3_aa: SVPTQGYNYGYT

j_call: TRBJ2-5
v_call: TRBV4-3
cdr3_aa: ASSPGTSGSEQETQY

j_call: TRBJ2-3
v_call: TRBV4-1
cdr3_aa: ASSQTRSSTDTQY

j_call: TRBJ2-7
v_call: TRBV27
cdr3_aa: ASAISASSYEQY

j_call: TRBJ2-5
v_call: TRBV10-2
cdr3_aa: ASSGGGLALQETQY

j_call: TRBJ2-7
v_call: TRBV13
cdr3_aa: ASSLEGQINEQY

j_call: TRBJ2-3
v_call: TRBV30
cdr3_aa: AWSVLANTDTQY

j_call: TRBJ2-5
v_call: TRBV7-8
cdr3_aa: ASSLKDRGRETQY

j_call: TRBJ1-2
v_call: TRBV6-5
cdr3_aa: ASTQGVYHGYT

j_call: TRBJ2-7
v_call: TRBV7-2
cdr3_aa: ASSLGGRGYEQY

j_call: TRBJ1-4
v_call: TRBV7-9
cdr3_aa: ASSLAWQGEEKLF

j_call: TRBJ1-1
v_call: TRBV28
cdr3_aa: ASRDGVTEAF

j_call: TRBJ2-7
v_call: TRBV27
cdr3_aa: ASSSPGTLTYEQY

j_call: TRBJ2-6
v_call: TRBV27
cdr3_aa: ASTRTGVFGANVLT

j_call: TRBJ2-1
v_call: TRBV2
cdr3_aa: ASSERGFSVGDSYNEQF

j_call: TRBJ2-7
v_call: TRBV30
cdr3_aa: AWRGREFYEQY

j_call: TRBJ2-1
v_call: TRBV7-2
cdr3_aa: ASSSSTSGNEQF

j_call: TRBJ2-7
v_call: TRBV4-3
cdr3_aa: ASSQGLPGGLSYEQY

j_call: TRBJ2-5
v_call: TRBV7-2
cdr3_aa: ASSLAKPTSGEETQY

j_call: TRBJ2-7
v_call: TRBV4-2
cdr3_aa: ASSQGHPYEQY

j_call: TRBJ1-1
v_call: TRBV7-6
cdr3_aa: ASSPSSNTEAF

j_call: TRBJ2-2
v_call: TRBV6-5
cdr3_aa: ASSYVNSNTGELF

j_call: TRBJ1-1
v_call: TRBV29-1
cdr3_aa: SVEVAAEAF

j_call: TRBJ2-5
v_call: TRBV5-6
cdr3_aa: ASSLDQETQY